This T cell receptor (beta chain) was captured by sequencing in a study of blood T cell repertoires in COVID-19. Study-wide background: The origin of the acute and convalescent COVID-19 samples was the United States, Italy and Spain.

Methods used by the authors: Amplification from reference gene primers served as the basis for estimated nucleated cell counts. Profiled with immunoSEQ multiplex PCR; TCRdb holds only in-frame clones, not every one. V and J calls plus clone size are reproduced from that table; the DNA served to infer D and trimming. The sample carries 65,000 to 70,000 clones, more than 85% recorded once. Specimen: peripheral blood. This TCR was sampled from a human donor with active COVID-19. The donor label of this sample is uncertain.

The CDR3 is CATSDLRRGQGPSNTGELFF. For the CDR3, the DNA is TGTGCCACCAGTGATTTGCGCCGGGGACAGGGTCCGTCGAACACCGGGGAGCTGTTTTTT. The chain has TRBV24-1 and TRBJ2-2; 9 bases fit TRBD1. The trim removed 0 bases at V and 0 bases at J, leaving 10 bases unmatched. Germline-derived CDR1 and CDR2 are KGHDR and SFDVKD. This CDR3 comprises 20 residues.